This TCR beta chain was captured in a study of cytotoxic CD8 clonotypes in ibrutinib-treated CLL. The overall study: Among responders, roughly 25 were partial and 2 complete; after median approximately 62 months, about 15 stayed remitted and about 12 progressed.

CDR1 is MNHEY and CDR2 is SMNVEV in the germline V gene (reference sequence). The trim removed 6 bases at V and 4 bases at J, leaving 13 bases unmatched. The CDR3 loop spans 17 amino acids. Produced via immunoSEQ multiplex PCR; TCRdb's table is partial and in-frame only. The top ten clones hold over 6.5% of a sample with some 300,000 clones, around four fifths of them seen once. The sequences come from PBMCs, collected before ibrutinib treatment. This clonotype was sampled from a human donor with chronic lymphocytic leukemia. This chain connects TRBV27 to TRBJ2-7; 12 bases fit TRBD2. Here the CDR3 DNA reads TGTGCCAGCAGCCCGGCCTCCGGACTAGCGGGACAGTACGAGCAGTACTTC. It is translated as CASSPASGLAGQYEQYF.